The 13 T cell receptor beta chains reported below all come from one sample, sequenced in a study of T cell responses to AZD1222 COVID-19 vaccine. The data were produced by immunoSEQ multiplex PCR, yet TCRdb's version contains in-frame clones alone and is incomplete. The data contain about 100,000 clones, about nine tenths of them singletons. Sequencing was performed on peripheral blood, taken on day 0 of AZD1222 vaccination. All receptors come from an adult in good health.

The chain links TRBV6-1 to TRBJ1-2; D gene ambiguous. The CDR3 length is 13 residues. Germline-derived CDR1 and CDR2 are MNHNS and SASEGT. V lost 3 bases and J 7 bases, leaving 12 bases between the germline ends. CDR3 sequence (DNA): TGTGCCAGCAGTGATCGGGGATGGGGTGGCTACACCTTC. Residues: CASSDRGWGGYTF.

This clone was seen just once. V is TRBV5-5 and J is TRBJ2-1; 8 bases match TRBD1. In germline, CDR1 is SGHKS, CDR2 YYEKEE (reference sequence). V was pared by 4 bases and J by 7 bases, with 10 bases of the junction left unmatched. This CDR3 has 15 amino acids. The CDR3 DNA reads TGTGCCAGCAGCCCCGGGACAGGCGCAGAAAATGAGCAGTTCTTC. Protein product: CASSPGTGAENEQFF.

The chain links TRBV15 to TRBJ2-2; the D is unclear. CDR3 length: 13 amino acids. The V gene's germline CDR1 is LNHNV and CDR2 YYDKDF (reference sequence). Trimming left V 0 bases short and J 3 bases short, with 2 bases between. Here the CDR3 reads CATSRDYTGELFF. In DNA, the CDR3 is TGTGCCACCAGCAGAGATTACACCGGGGAGCTGTTTTTT.

J is TRBJ2-5 and V is TRBV7-2; 11 bases match TRBD1. Trimming at V came to 5 bases and at J to 4 bases, leaving 3 bases not matched to a gene. Germline V gene data show CDR1 as SGHTA and CDR2 as FQGNSA. The CDR3 length is 14 residues. The CDR3 DNA reads TGTGCCAGCAGCCCCGGACAGGGGGCAGAGACCCAGTACTTC. Amino acids: CASSPGQGAETQYF.

The chain carries TRBV5-4 and TRBJ1-2, with D perhaps matching TRBD1 (5 bases). CDR3 length: 13 amino acids. Deletions cut 2 bases from V and 6 bases from J, with 11 bases between. CDR1 is SGHNT and CDR2 is YYREEE in the germline V gene (reference sequence). CDR3 loop: CASSFRVANGYTF. DNA for the CDR3: TGTGCCAGCAGCTTCAGGGTTGCCAATGGCTACACCTTC.

Only one count was recorded for this clone. This chain connects TRBV7-9 to TRBJ1-5; tentatively, D is TRBD1 (6 bases). In germline, CDR1 is SEHNR, CDR2 FQNEAQ (reference sequence). Trimming shortened V by 5 bases and J by 1 base, and 15 bases separated the two germline ends. The CDR3 loop spans 16 amino acids. The CDR3 DNA reads TGTGCCAGCAGCCCCCGGGGAGGGGGAAGCAATCAGCCCCAGCATTTT. Its protein is CASSPRGGGSNQPQHF.

The genes are TRBV3-1 (or the pseudogene TRBV3-2) and TRBJ1-5, with D unclear. This CDR3 contains 14 residues. V lost 1 base and J lost 5, with 9 bases in between. Germline CDR1 reads LGHDT; CDR2 reads YNNKEL (reference sequence). The CDR3 sequence is CASSQAGSHQPQHF. CDR3 DNA: TGTGCCAGCAGCCAAGCGGGGTCTCATCAGCCCCAGCATTTT.

The genes are TRBV7-9 and TRBJ2-7; tentatively, D is TRBD1 or TRBD2 (5 bases each). The CDR3 is 15 amino acids. Trimming left V 0 bases short and J 2 bases short, with 11 bases between. The germline CDR1 and CDR2 sequences are SEHNR and FQNEAQ (reference sequence). The CDR3 coding sequence is TGTGCCAGCAGCTTAGCGGGGGACGGAACCTACGAGCAGTACTTC. Its translation: CASSLAGDGTYEQYF.

This chain joins TRBV12-3 or TRBV12-4 and TRBJ1-3; D unclear. Trimming removed 3 bases at V and 1 base at J, with 4 bases between. The CDR3 runs to 13 residues. Here the CDR3 DNA reads TGTGCCAGCAGTTTGGGATCTGGAAACACCATATATTTT. Protein product: CASSLGSGNTIYF.

The gene calls are TRBV25-1 and TRBJ1-2; D not certain. CDR3 size: 12 residues. Germline-derived CDR1 and CDR2 are MGHDK and SYGVNS. V was cut by 1 base and J by 4 bases, with 4 bases left in between. Here the CDR3 reads CASSESFYGYTF. The CDR3 DNA reads TGTGCCAGCAGTGAATCCTTCTATGGCTACACCTTC.

V gene TRBV9 combines with J gene TRBJ2-1, with D perhaps assigned TRBD1 or TRBD2 (5 bases each). The V end was cut by 3 bases, the J end by 8 bases, with 15 bases between. The CDR3 is made up of 14 amino acids. Germline CDR1 reads SGDLS; CDR2 reads YYNGEE. CDR3 sequence reads: CASSGRPLGDEQFF. The CDR3 DNA sequence: TGTGCCAGCAGCGGGAGACCTTTGGGGGATGAGCAGTTCTTC.

The rearrangement joins TRBV5-4 to TRBJ1-2; D may be TRBD1 (6 bases). Trimming removed 2 bases from V and 8 bases from J, with 22 bases in between. There are 16 residues in the CDR3. The germline V gene has CDR1 SGHNT and CDR2 YYREEE (reference sequence). As DNA, the CDR3 is TGTGCCAGCAGCTTCCCGGCGGGGGGCGCGGGAGGAGGCTACACCTTC. This encodes CASSFPAGGAGGGYTF.

The chain links TRBV5-1 to TRBJ2-5; D remains unclear. V was trimmed by 2 bases and J by 0 bases, leaving 8 bases between them. This CDR3 comprises 14 residues. CDR1 is SGHRS, CDR2 YFSETQ, per germline. The CDR3 region is CASSFLGYQETQYF. Written as DNA, the CDR3 is TGCGCCAGCAGCTTTTTGGGGTACCAAGAGACCCAGTACTTC.